This T cell receptor beta chain derives from a study of CD8 T cells in Susac syndrome. The CDR3 covers 12 residues. With 2 bases removed from V and 8 bases from J, the gap between germline ends came to 9 bases. RNA in amounts of roughly 0.5 to 1 ug was reverse transcribed with random hexamers. A single record per CDR3 protein comes from TCRdb applying MiXCR to the immunoSEQ multiplex PCR reads. Of approximately 160,000 distinct CDR3 sequences listed, 90% to 95% are singletons. The sample taken for sequencing was CD4+ T cells from PBMCs. The source is a human donor with multiple sclerosis. This rearrangement joins TRBV12-3 or TRBV12-4 to TRBJ1-2; D remains unclear. CDR3 bases: TGTGCCAGCAGTTTAACCAGGCGGGGCTACACCTTC. Its translation: CASSLTRRGYTF.